This TCR beta chain was recovered during a study of cytomegalovirus exposure and HLA in healthy donors. Findings and caveats of the study: The dataset shows that most TCR sequences were rare, while some public TCRs occurred in many donors. There were a few CMV-associated chains whose specificity for CMV antigens was confirmed in vitro.

V trimming: 5 bases; J trimming: 0 bases; junction bases outside the gene matches: 5. CDR3 length equals 15 residues. Germline CDR1 reads SGHAT; CDR2 reads FQNNGV. The PCR contained 60 Vbeta and 13 Jbeta primers. Profiled with immunoSEQ multiplex PCR; TCRdb holds only in-frame clones, not every one. Of some 180,000 clones in the sample, roughly 77% were seen once. A remark on this clone: Its antigen is unidentified.

This chain uses TRBV11-2 with TRBJ2-5; 8 bases match TRBD1. Sequencing was carried out using PBMCs. This receptor was taken from a woman under 40 in good health and CMV-seronegative. The DNA for the CDR3 is TGTGCCAGCAGCCCGGGACAGGTAAACCAAGAGACCCAGTACTTC. Encoded protein: CASSPGQVNQETQYF.